What follows are 24 T cell receptor beta chains derived from one specimen sequenced in a study of cytomegalovirus exposure and HLA in healthy donors (dated by TCRdb to the late 2010s). The method behind the library was the immunoSEQ multiplex PCR assay. The multiplex PCR relied on a mix of 60 forward primers for TCR Vbeta segments and 13 reverse primers for TCR Jbeta segments. Here the immuneACCESS table is served through TCRdb, limited to in-frame sequences with V and J called. Missing clones are a known gap in these copies; in checked studies unresolved V genes cover under half, and the rest lacks a known reason. The sample table includes about 160,000 clones. The ten most abundant clones make up around 1.2% of the sample. Material for sequencing was PBMCs. These receptors originate from a woman aged 60-70 years in good health and CMV-seronegative.

The chain employs TRBV7-3 and TRBJ1-1, with D tentatively TRBD1 (5 bases). This CDR3 has 13 amino acids. V was trimmed by 5 bases and J by 5 bases, leaving 12 bases between them. In germline, CDR1 is SGHTA, CDR2 FQGTGA. CDR3 loop: CASSVQEGTEAFF. CDR3 coding DNA: TGTGCCAGCAGCGTCCAGGAGGGGACTGAAGCTTTCTTT.

The V and J genes are TRBV19 and TRBJ1-1; perhaps TRBD1 as D (5 bases). Germline assignment: CDR1 LNHDA and CDR2 SQIVND (reference sequence). V was cut by 3 bases and J by 7 bases, with 21 bases left in between. The length of the CDR3 is 16 residues. CDR3 region: CASSIRGGGGRDEAFF. CDR3 coding DNA: TGTGCCAGTAGTATTCGGGGCGGCGGAGGGAGGGATGAAGCTTTCTTT.

The chain links TRBV5-1 to TRBJ2-3; 10 bases align to TRBD2. From germline, CDR1 is SGHRS and CDR2 YFSETQ. V was pared by 0 bases and J by 5 bases, with 9 bases of the junction left unmatched. This CDR3 is 17 amino acids long. The CDR3 DNA reads TGCGCCAGCAGCTTGGCAGGGACTAGCGAACCGGGAGATACGCAGTATTTT. Translated: CASSLAGTSEPGDTQYF.

J is TRBJ1-1 and V is TRBV6-1; D not certain. Looked up from germline, CDR1 is MNHNS and CDR2 is SASEGT. Deletions cut 6 bases from V and 1 base from J, with 6 bases between. This CDR3 spans 12 amino acids. The CDR3 DNA sequence: TGTGCCAGCAGCGACTCGAACACTGAAGCTTTCTTT. This encodes CASSDSNTEAFF.

The genes are TRBV18 and TRBJ1-5; D may be TRBD1 (6 bases). This CDR3 comprises 16 residues. Germline loops: CDR1 KGHSH, CDR2 LQKENI. The V end lost 4 bases, the J end lost 4 bases, and 17 bases lay between the germline ends. This CDR3 reads CASSRLRGGENQPQHF. CDR3 in DNA: TGTGCCAGCTCACGTCTTAGGGGGGGCGAGAATCAGCCCCAGCATTTT.

J is TRBJ2-1 and V is TRBV2; 7 bases line up with TRBD2. The CDR3 runs to 17 residues. In germline, CDR1 is SNHLY, CDR2 FYNNEI. After removal of 4 bases from V and 1 base from J, the junction contained 10 bases not matched to a gene. CDR3 nucleotide sequence: TGTGCCAGCAGTGCGCGGAGCGGGGAGGGATCCTACAATGAGCAGTTCTTC. Protein sequence: CASSARSGEGSYNEQFF.

This chain uses TRBV5-4 with TRBJ2-7; TRBD1 matches at 12 bases. The junction had 5 bases not matched to a gene; V was cut back by 4 bases and J by 6 bases. This CDR3 has 14 amino acids. Looked up from germline, CDR1 is SGHNT and CDR2 is YYREEE (reference sequence). The CDR3 bases are TGTGCCAGCAGCCCGGGACAGGGGGCCACCGAGCAGTACTTC. Protein product: CASSPGQGATEQYF.

This chain connects TRBV7-2 to TRBJ1-3; D remains ambiguous. Trimming pared 0 bases from V and 0 bases from J, leaving 9 bases between. The CDR3 totals 16 residues. Germline-derived CDR1 and CDR2 are SGHTA and FQGNSA. CDR3: CASSLAETRSGNTIYF. The CDR3 DNA reads as TGTGCCAGCAGCTTAGCGGAGACGCGCTCTGGAAACACCATATATTTT.

The chain uses TRBV10-1 and TRBJ1-2; 7 bases match TRBD1. This CDR3 is built from 13 residues. In germline, CDR1 is WNHNN, CDR2 SYGVQD (reference sequence). V shed 6 bases and J 8 bases; nucleotides not matched to a gene: 9. The CDR3 reads CASSIRGMRGYTF. CDR3 nucleotide sequence: TGCGCCAGCAGCATCAGGGGGATGCGAGGCTACACCTTC.

The gene calls are TRBV7-6 and TRBJ1-1; D unclear. The germline V gene encodes CDR1 SGHVS and CDR2 FNYEAQ. The CDR3 totals 13 residues. The V and J ends lost 5 bases and 5 bases respectively, with 12 bases between them. The CDR3 region is CASSLQTGTEAFF. The CDR3 nucleotides are TGTGCCAGCAGCCTTCAAACGGGGACTGAAGCTTTCTTT.

This chain joins TRBV19 and TRBJ1-1, with D maybe TRBD1 (6 bases). The CDR3 is 16 amino acids. Per germline, CDR1 LNHDA and CDR2 SQIVND (reference sequence). Trimming stripped 8 bases from V and 0 bases from J, with 19 bases between. The CDR3 bases are TGTGCCAGTCCCCCTGGGGCAGGGGATTTGAACACTGAAGCTTTCTTT. It translates to CASPPGAGDLNTEAFF.

This sequence joins TRBV7-2 and TRBJ2-1; TRBD2 matches 9 bases. Germline CDR1 reads SGHTA; CDR2 reads FQGNSA. Unmatched junction bases numbered 3, after V lost 2 bases and J lost 4 bases. The CDR3 consists of 15 residues. The CDR3 bases are TGTGCCAGCAGCTTATTCGCGGGGGGGTACAATGAGCAGTTCTTC. Its translation: CASSLFAGGYNEQFF.

The chain couples TRBV6-5 to TRBJ2-3; TRBD2 matches 7 bases. After removal of 7 bases from V and 3 bases from J, the junction contained 10 bases not matched to a gene. There are 15 residues in the CDR3. The germline CDR1 and CDR2 sequences are MNHEY and SVGAGI. The CDR3 DNA follows: TGTGCCAGCACGAACGGGGGGAGGAGTACAGATACGCAGTATTTT. Translated: CASTNGGRSTDTQYF.

The rearrangement links TRBV7-3 to TRBJ2-2; tentative D call: TRBD2 (6 bases). Looked up from germline, CDR1 is SGHTA and CDR2 is FQGTGA. The CDR3 is 15 residues long. V was shortened by 0 bases and J by 6 bases, with 11 bases between the two germline ends. CDR3 bases: TGTGCCAGCAGCTTAACGGGGGGAAAGGCCGGGGAGCTGTTTTTT. Translation gives CASSLTGGKAGELFF.

The chain combines TRBV5-5 with TRBJ2-2, with D possibly TRBD2 on 5 matching bases. Trimming took off 4 bases at V and 7 bases at J, with 23 bases between the two ends. CDR3 length: 17 residues. The germline gives CDR1 SGHKS, CDR2 YYEKEE (reference sequence). In nucleotides, the CDR3 is TGTGCCAGCAGCCCGGAAAGGACTCGCTTCCCAAACGGGGAGCTGTTTTTT. Its translation is CASSPERTRFPNGELFF.

V and J are TRBV10-3 and TRBJ1-3; TRBD1 matches at 10 bases. CDR1 is ENHRY, CDR2 SYGVKD, per germline. V dropped 3 bases and J dropped 3; count of bases not matched to a gene: 8. The CDR3 is 17 amino acids. The CDR3 here is CAISDLLGQGIGNTIYF. CDR3 nucleotide sequence: TGTGCCATCAGTGACCTTCTGGGACAGGGGATTGGAAACACCATATATTTT.

CDR3 region: CASRPLTEDTGELFF. The CDR3 nucleotides are TGCGCCAGCAGGCCTCTCACGGAGGACACCGGGGAGCTGTTTTTT. The chain carries TRBV5-1 and TRBJ2-2, with D possibly being TRBD2 (5 bases). This CDR3 is 15 amino acids long. V was clipped by 5 bases and J by 3 bases, with 14 bases between them. Per germline, CDR1 SGHRS and CDR2 YFSETQ.

The DNA for the CDR3 is TGTGCCAGCAGTCCCTTGGGGGGACCCAATGAGCAGTTCTTC. Residues: CASSPLGGPNEQFF. The chain uses TRBV6-6 and TRBJ2-1; maybe TRBD2 (6 bases). Germline values: CDR1 MNHNY, CDR2 SVGAGI (reference sequence). The CDR3 has 14 amino acids. Trimming pared 5 bases from V and 6 bases from J, leaving 14 bases between.

This chain links TRBV5-1 with TRBJ2-2, with D perhaps TRBD1 (6 bases). The CDR3 consists of 14 residues. V was shortened by 0 bases and J by 6 bases, with 9 bases between the two germline ends. Germline V gives CDR1 SGHRS, CDR2 YFSETQ. The CDR3 region has the DNA TGCGCCAGCAGCTTGGACAGGGAATCCGGGGAGCTGTTTTTT. The encoded protein is CASSLDRESGELFF.

V gene TRBV9 combines with J gene TRBJ1-5; no clear D gene. There are 13 residues in the CDR3. CDR1 is SGDLS, CDR2 YYNGEE, per germline. Trimming took off 0 bases at V and 6 bases at J, with 7 bases between the two ends. The CDR3 DNA sequence: TGTGCCAGCAGCGTAGGTCTAAGTCAGCCCCAGCATTTT. Amino acid sequence: CASSVGLSQPQHF.

The chain is built from TRBV6-1 and TRBJ2-3; D may be TRBD1 (6 bases). Germline assignment: CDR1 MNHNS and CDR2 SASEGT. V was pared by 3 bases and J by 2 bases, with 9 bases between. This CDR3 region has 14 residues. The CDR3 nucleotides are TGTGCCAGCAGTGAGGGGGCTACCACAGATACGCAGTATTTT. Encoded protein: CASSEGATTDTQYF.

The chain employs TRBV11-2 and TRBJ1-1; D is unclear. This CDR3 has 15 residues. Trimming removed 2 bases from V and 5 bases from J, with 15 bases in between. Germline loops: CDR1 SGHAT, CDR2 FQNNGV. The CDR3 here is CASSLSSEGGTEAFF. CDR3 bases: TGTGCCAGCAGCTTAAGTTCGGAGGGTGGGACTGAAGCTTTCTTT.

The chain has TRBV9 and TRBJ2-7; no clear D. The ends were cut back, 0 bases at V and 0 bases at J, with 7 bases in the middle. The CDR3 spans 14 residues. The germline CDR1 and CDR2 sequences are SGDLS and YYNGEE. The CDR3 coding sequence is TGTGCCAGCAGCGTAGCGAGGTACTCCTACGAGCAGTACTTC. Protein: CASSVARYSYEQYF.

The chain recombines TRBV4-2 with TRBJ2-5, with D unresolved. The germline V and J ends were trimmed by 0 bases and 2 bases, with 4 bases remaining between them. This CDR3 has 13 amino acids. The germline V gene has CDR1 LGHNA and CDR2 YNFKEQ. CDR3 nucleotide sequence: TGTGCCAGCAGCCAAGAGAGACAAGAGACCCAGTACTTC. Amino acid sequence: CASSQERQETQYF.